What follows is one TCR beta chain and its context. Its antigen is not identified. This CDR3 has 16 amino acids. The trim removed 0 bases at V and 6 bases at J, leaving 7 bases unmatched. Germline lookup yields CDR1 SGHDT and CDR2 YYEEEE. Researchers ran immunoSEQ v3.0 at survey level. Produced via immunoSEQ multiplex PCR; TCRdb's table is partial and in-frame only. The data hold under 30,000 clones, with around 92% observed a single time. The entry originates in a study of long-term antiretroviral therapy in people with HIV. The study's findings and limits: The clones with expansion before ART were dominant in the repertoire at all time points. Gathering of blood took place between about 2004 and 2017, possibly under older ART regimens. The study found narrower CDR3 length ranges in HIV repertoires than in controls. In samples taken after ART, diversity increased but remained below transplant donor control levels.

The sequencing here drew on unsorted PBMCs, taken roughly 7.1 years after starting antiretroviral therapy. This chain links TRBV5-6 with TRBJ2-2; TRBD1 aligns across 8 bases. The clonotype was recovered from a man in his fifties with HIV. CDR3 DNA sequence: TGTGCCAGCAGCTTGGACAGGACAGGGACGGCCGGGGAGCTGTTTTTT. This gives the protein CASSLDRTGTAGELFF.